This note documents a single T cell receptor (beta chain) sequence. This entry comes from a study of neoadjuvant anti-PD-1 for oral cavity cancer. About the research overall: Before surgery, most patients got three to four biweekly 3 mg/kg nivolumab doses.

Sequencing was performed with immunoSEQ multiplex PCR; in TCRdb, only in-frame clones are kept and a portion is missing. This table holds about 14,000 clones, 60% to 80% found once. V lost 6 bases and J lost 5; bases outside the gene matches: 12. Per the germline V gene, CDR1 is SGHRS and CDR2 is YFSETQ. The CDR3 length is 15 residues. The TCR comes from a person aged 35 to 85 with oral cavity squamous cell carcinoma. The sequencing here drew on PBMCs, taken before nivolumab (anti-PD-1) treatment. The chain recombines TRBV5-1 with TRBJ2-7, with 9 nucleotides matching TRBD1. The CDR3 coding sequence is TGCGCCAGCAAGAGGGCCACAGGGGGCTCGAACGAGCAGTACTTC. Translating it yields CASKRATGGSNEQYF.